The TCR beta chain described here comes from a study of blood T cells in healthy people across ages. Concerning this clonotype: Its specificity is unknown.

Trimming stripped 2 bases from V and 5 bases from J, with 7 bases between. The CDR3 consists of 13 residues. Germline V gene sequence: CDR1 MNHEY, CDR2 SVGAGI. Whole-study results and caveats: Estimated diversity across one million T cells was deemed an underestimate.

The authors ran a second PCR of 7 to 11 cycles using a sample-barcoded 5' primer and a J-beta primer mix. TCRdb re-analysed the 5' RACE reads in MiXCR, keeping a single row per CDR3 protein. The sample shows some 710,000 distinct CDR3 sequences, around half of them seen only once. The rearrangement links TRBV6-5 to TRBJ2-1, with D hard to call. The clonotype was recovered from a man of 80 years or more in good health. Sequencing input: blood. As DNA, the CDR3 is TGTGCCAGCAGTTACGCCCCCGACAATGAGCAGTTCTTC. This sequence encodes CASSYAPDNEQFF.